The clone carrying this T cell receptor beta chain has a count of ten or more. Its antigen is currently unknown. TCRdb re-called the reads through MiXCR, storing one row per CDR3 protein. The sample includes about 260,000 distinct CDR3 sequences, roughly an eighth seen only once; the top ten take 8.8%. This entry belongs to a study of T cell repertoires in cytomegalovirus infection. Study at large: CMV infection together with matching HLA type was indicated by public TCR beta signatures.

V shed 6 bases and J shed 0 bases, with 12 bases lying between them. This CDR3 is 15 amino acids long. Germline values: CDR1 MDHEN, CDR2 SYDVKM. The study, taken as a whole, reports: Carriers of CMV plus the relevant HLA were identified by cumulative public TCR beta family frequency. CMV-specific TCR beta clonotypes restricted by HLA-C dominated the ex vivo response.

The sequencing sample was made of PBMCs. The chain recombines TRBV28 with TRBJ2-1, with D possibly called TRBD1 or TRBD2 (5 bases each). The TCR was taken from a human donor in good health (CMV status not recorded). Some clones in this sample may be carry-over from other donors' samples. CDR3 coding DNA: TGTGCCAGCAGAGTCCGGGACCTCTCCTACAATGAGCAGTTCTTC. Protein product: CASRVRDLSYNEQFF.